This TCR beta chain was observed in a study of blood T cell repertoires in COVID-19. Repertoires were generated with immunoSEQ multiplex PCR, while TCRdb's copy carries only in-frame clones and drops some. The table records 250,000 to 300,000 clones, approximately 90% of them present only once. The CDR3 has 15 residues. V lost 2 bases to trimming and J lost 9 bases; unmatched junction nucleotides: 4. CDR1 SGDLS and CDR2 YYNGEE come from the germline V gene. The TCR sequence derives from a woman aged 50 to 60 with COVID-19, enrolled during active disease. The material sequenced was peripheral blood. The V call is TRBV9, the J call TRBJ2-1; 14 nucleotides align to TRBD2. CDR3 DNA sequence: TGTGCCAGCAGCGTCGGGACTAGCGGGAGAGGTGAGCAGTTCTTC. Translating it yields CASSVGTSGRGEQFF.